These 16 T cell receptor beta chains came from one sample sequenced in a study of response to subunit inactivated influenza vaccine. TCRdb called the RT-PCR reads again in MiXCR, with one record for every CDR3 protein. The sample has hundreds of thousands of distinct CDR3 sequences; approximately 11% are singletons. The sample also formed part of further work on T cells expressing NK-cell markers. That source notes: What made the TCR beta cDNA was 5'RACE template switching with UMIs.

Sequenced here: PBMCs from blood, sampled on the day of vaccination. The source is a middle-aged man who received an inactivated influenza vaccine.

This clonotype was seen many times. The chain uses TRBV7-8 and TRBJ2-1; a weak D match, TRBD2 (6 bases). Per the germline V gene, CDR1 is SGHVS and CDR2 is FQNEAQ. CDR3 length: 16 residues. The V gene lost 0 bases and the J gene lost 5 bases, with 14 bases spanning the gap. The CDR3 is CASSLADGRRDNEQFF. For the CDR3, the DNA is TGTGCCAGCAGCTTAGCGGATGGGAGGCGGGACAATGAGCAGTTCTTC.

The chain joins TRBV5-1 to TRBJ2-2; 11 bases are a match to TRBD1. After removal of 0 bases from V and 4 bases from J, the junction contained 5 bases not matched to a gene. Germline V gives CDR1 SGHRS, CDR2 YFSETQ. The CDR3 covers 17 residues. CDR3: CASSLVGTGGTTGELFF. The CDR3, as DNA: TGCGCCAGCAGCTTGGTCGGGACAGGGGGGACCACCGGGGAGCTGTTTTTT. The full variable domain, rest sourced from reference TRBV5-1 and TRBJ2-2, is KAGVTQTPRYLIKTRGQQVTLSCSPISGHRSVSWYQQTPGQGLQFLFEYFSETQRNKGNFPGRFSGRQFSNSRSEMNVSTLELGDSALYLCASSLVGTGGTTGELFFGEGSRLTVL.

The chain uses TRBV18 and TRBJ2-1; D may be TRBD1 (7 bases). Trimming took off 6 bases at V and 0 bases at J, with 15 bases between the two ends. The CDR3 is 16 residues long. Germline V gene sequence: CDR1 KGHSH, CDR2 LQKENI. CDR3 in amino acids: CASSTRTGPSYNEQFF. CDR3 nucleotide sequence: TGTGCCAGCTCGACTAGGACAGGTCCCTCCTACAATGAGCAGTTCTTC.

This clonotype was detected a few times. The CDR3 loop reads CASSLQSQTSTYEQYF. CDR3 in DNA: TGTGCCAGCAGCTTACAATCCCAGACATCCACGTACGAGCAGTACTTC. This chain links TRBV7-8 with TRBJ2-7; D remains unclear. The germline CDR1 and CDR2 sequences are SGHVS and FQNEAQ. The V and J ends lost 2 bases and 4 bases respectively, with 18 bases between them. CDR3 length equals 16 residues.

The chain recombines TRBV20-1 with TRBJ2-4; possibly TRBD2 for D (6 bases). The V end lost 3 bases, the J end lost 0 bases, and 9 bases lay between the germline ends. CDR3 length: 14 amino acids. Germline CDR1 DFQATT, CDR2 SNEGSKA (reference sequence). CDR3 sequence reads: CSASGSLAKNIQYF. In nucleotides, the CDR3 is TGCAGTGCTAGCGGGAGTCTAGCCAAAAACATTCAGTACTTC.

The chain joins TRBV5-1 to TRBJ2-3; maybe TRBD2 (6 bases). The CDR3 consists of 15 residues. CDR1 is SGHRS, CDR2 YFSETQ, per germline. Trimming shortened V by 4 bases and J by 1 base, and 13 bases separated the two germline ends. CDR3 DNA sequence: TGCGCCAGCAGCCCGGGGGACCGTCGCACAGATACGCAGTATTTT. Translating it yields CASSPGDRRTDTQYF.

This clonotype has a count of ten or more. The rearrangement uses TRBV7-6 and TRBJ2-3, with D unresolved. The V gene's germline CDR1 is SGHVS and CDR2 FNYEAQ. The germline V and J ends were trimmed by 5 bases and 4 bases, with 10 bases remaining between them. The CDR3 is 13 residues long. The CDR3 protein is CASSPGRSDTQYF. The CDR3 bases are TGTGCCAGCAGCCCCGGTCGGTCAGATACGCAGTATTTT.

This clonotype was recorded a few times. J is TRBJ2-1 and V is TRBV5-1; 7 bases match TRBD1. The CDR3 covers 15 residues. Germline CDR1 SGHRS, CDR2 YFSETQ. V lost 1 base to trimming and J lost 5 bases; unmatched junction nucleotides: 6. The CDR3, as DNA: TGCGCCAGCAGCTTGTGGACAGGCCGAAACAATGAGCAGTTCTTC. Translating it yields CASSLWTGRNNEQFF.

The chain's CDR3 is CASSSDDGLAGPSGANVLTF. The CDR3 nucleotides read TGTGCCAGCAGTTCCGATGACGGACTAGCGGGGCCCTCTGGGGCCAACGTCCTGACTTTC. The genes are TRBV6-2 or TRBV6-3 and TRBJ2-6; 12 bases fit TRBD2. The CDR3 spans 20 residues. Looked up from germline, CDR1 is MNHEY and CDR2 is SVGEGT. Trimming removed 4 bases from V and 0 bases from J; junction bases left unmatched: 10.

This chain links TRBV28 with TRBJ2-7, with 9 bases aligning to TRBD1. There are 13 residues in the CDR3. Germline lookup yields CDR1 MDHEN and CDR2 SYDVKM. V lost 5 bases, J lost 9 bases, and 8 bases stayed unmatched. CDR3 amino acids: CASSAQTGGGQYF. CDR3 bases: TGTGCCAGCAGTGCCCAAACAGGGGGCGGGCAGTACTTC.

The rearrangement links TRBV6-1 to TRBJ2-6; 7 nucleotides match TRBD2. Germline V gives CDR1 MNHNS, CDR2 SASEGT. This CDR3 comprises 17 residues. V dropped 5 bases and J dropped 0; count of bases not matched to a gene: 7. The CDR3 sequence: CASSPGDYSSGANVLTF. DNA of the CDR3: TGTGCCAGCAGTCCGGGGGACTACAGCTCTGGGGCCAACGTCCTGACTTTC.

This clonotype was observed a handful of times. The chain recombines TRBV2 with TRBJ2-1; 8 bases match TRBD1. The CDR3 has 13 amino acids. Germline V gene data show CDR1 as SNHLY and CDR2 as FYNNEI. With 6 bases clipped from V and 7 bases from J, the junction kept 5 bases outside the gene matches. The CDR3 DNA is TGTGCCAGCAGAGCTGACAGGGGTAATGAGCAGTTCTTC. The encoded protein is CASRADRGNEQFF.

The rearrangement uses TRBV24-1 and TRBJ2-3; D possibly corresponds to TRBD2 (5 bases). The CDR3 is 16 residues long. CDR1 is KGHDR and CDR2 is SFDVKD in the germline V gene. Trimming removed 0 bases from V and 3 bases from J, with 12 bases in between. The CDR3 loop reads CATSDLDVSGTDTQYF. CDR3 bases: TGTGCCACCAGTGATTTGGATGTATCGGGGACAGATACGCAGTATTTT.

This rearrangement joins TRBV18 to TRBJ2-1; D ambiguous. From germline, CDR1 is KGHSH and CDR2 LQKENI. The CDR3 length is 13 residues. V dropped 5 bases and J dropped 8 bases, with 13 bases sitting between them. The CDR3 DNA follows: TGTGCCAGCTCAAAATCCAAACAGCATGAGCAGTTCTTC. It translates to CASSKSKQHEQFF.

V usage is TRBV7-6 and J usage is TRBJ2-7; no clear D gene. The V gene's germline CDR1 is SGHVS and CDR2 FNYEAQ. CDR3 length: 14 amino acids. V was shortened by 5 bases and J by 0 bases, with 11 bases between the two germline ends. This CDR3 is CASSPPMSSYEQYF. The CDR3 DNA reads TGTGCCAGCAGCCCCCCCATGAGCTCCTACGAGCAGTACTTC.

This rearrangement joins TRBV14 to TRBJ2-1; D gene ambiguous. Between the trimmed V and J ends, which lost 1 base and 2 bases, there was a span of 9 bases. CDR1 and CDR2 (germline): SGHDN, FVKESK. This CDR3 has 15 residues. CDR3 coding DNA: TGTGCCAGCAGCCAAGGTGGTTCCCCCTACAATGAGCAGTTCTTC. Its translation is CASSQGGSPYNEQFF.